Shown below are 9 T cell receptor beta chains from a single sample sequenced in a study of post-analysis software for immune sequencing data. Regarding the study as a whole: Five TRBV segments, TRBV5-6, TRBV5-1 and TRBV20-1 among them, were found more frequent in patients than controls.

Unique molecular identifiers were built into the TCR beta cDNA libraries. MiXCR was run by TCRdb on the PCR reads, yielding one entry per CDR3 protein. The data show 150,000 to 200,000 distinct CDR3 sequences, about 32% seen once. These TCRs are of unknown antigen specificity. Sequencing was carried out using blood. These receptors were taken from a girl under 18 with multiple sclerosis.

The chain recombines TRBV12-3 or TRBV12-4 with TRBJ1-4; TRBD1 is a possible D gene (6 bases). V was cut by 7 bases and J by 0 bases, with 9 bases left in between. This CDR3 is built from 14 residues. The CDR3 DNA is TGTGCCAGCAAGGGGGTCGCAACTAATGAAAAACTGTTTTTT. Its translation: CASKGVATNEKLFF.

This clonotype showed up just once. The J gene is TRBJ1-4, the V gene TRBV12-3 or TRBV12-4, with a weak D call TRBD1 (6 bases). This CDR3 comprises 16 residues. V dropped 1 base and J dropped 8 bases, with 17 bases sitting between them. DNA of the CDR3: TGTGCCAGCAGTTTAGGTACCGGGACACGGGGCGAAAAACTGTTTTTT. As protein: CASSLGTGTRGEKLFF.

This clonotype was seen only a few times. The chain is built from TRBV7-9 and TRBJ2-5; 9 bases agree with TRBD2. The germline V gene encodes CDR1 SEHNR and CDR2 FQNEAQ (reference sequence). The CDR3 has 16 amino acids. The V gene end was trimmed by 4 bases and the J gene end by 9 bases; junction bases not matched to a gene: 15. The CDR3 is CASSSESGLAPWAQYF. As DNA, the CDR3 is TGTGCCAGCAGCTCCGAATCGGGACTAGCTCCGTGGGCCCAGTACTTC. The full variable domain, rest sourced from reference TRBV7-9 and TRBJ2-5, is DTGVSQNPRHKITKRGQNVTFRCDPISEHNRLYWYRQTLGQGPEFLTYFQNEAQLEKSRLLSDRFSAERPKGSFSTLEIQRTEQGDSAMYLCASSSESGLAPWAQYFGPGTRLLVL.

The V call is TRBV12-3 or TRBV12-4, the J call TRBJ1-1; D gene uncertain. The CDR3 sequence is 14 residues long. V was clipped by 6 bases and J by 3 bases, with 14 bases between them. CDR3 bases: TGTGCCAGCAGGGATTACCGGAACCACACTGAAGCTTTCTTT. Translation: CASRDYRNHTEAFF.

This clonotype was recorded at least ten times. The gene calls are TRBV7-7 and TRBJ2-1; 8 bases are a match to TRBD2. Germline V lookup: CDR1 SSHAT, CDR2 FNYEAQ (reference sequence). The CDR3 runs to 15 residues. V lost 2 bases to trimming and J lost 2 bases; unmatched junction nucleotides: 2. In DNA, the CDR3 is TGTGCCAGCAGCTTAAGCGGGAGCGCCTACAATGAGCAGTTCTTC. It encodes CASSLSGSAYNEQFF.

This chain uses TRBV6-6 with TRBJ2-7; D gene unclear. The J call may be mistaken, given a closer DNA end match to TRBJ2-5. The CDR3 sequence is 16 residues long. The germline V gene encodes CDR1 MNHNY and CDR2 SVGAGI (reference sequence). CDR3 sequence: CASSSLWPSTGETQYF. CDR3 sequence (DNA): TGTGCCAGCAGTTCGCTCTGGCCATCCACGGGTGAGACCCAGTACTTC.

The chain employs TRBV4-2 and TRBJ2-7; no clear D gene. The ends were cut back, 0 bases at V and 3 bases at J, with 12 bases in the middle. This CDR3 contains 15 residues. The germline CDR1 and CDR2 sequences are LGHNA and YNFKEQ. The CDR3 sequence: CASSQELDGYYEQYF. The CDR3 DNA reads TGTGCCAGCAGCCAAGAATTAGACGGTTACTACGAGCAGTACTTC.

Details on this clonotype: This may come from a read error, since a much larger clone is one base off. The V and J genes are TRBV12-3 or TRBV12-4 and TRBJ2-5; D is perhaps TRBD2 (6 bases). The DNA end is more similar to TRBJ2-1, so the J call may be wrong. The CDR3 is 14 amino acids. CDR3 DNA sequence: TGTGCCAGCAGTTTCGGGGGACTCCAAGAGACCCAGTTCTTC. Translating gives CASSFGGLQETQFF.

There are many counts of this clonotype. Germline and junction disagree at one end, which may indicate a read error. J is TRBJ2-1 and V is TRBV7-7; possibly TRBD2 for D (7 bases). Germline lookup yields CDR1 SSHAT and CDR2 FNYEAQ (reference sequence). The CDR3 is made up of 13 amino acids. CDR3 sequence reads: CASSLYGGHEQFF. The CDR3 DNA reads TGTGCTAGCAGCTTATACGGGGGGCATGAGCAGTTCTTC. Full variable domain (remainder filled in from reference TRBV7-7 and TRBJ2-1): GAGVSQSPRYKVTKRGQDVTLRCDPISSHATLYWYQQALGQGPEFLTYFNYEAQPDKSGLPSDRFSAERPEGSISTLTIQRTEQRDSAMYRCASSLYGGHEQFFGPGTRLTVL.